This T cell receptor beta chain was sequenced for a study of cytomegalovirus exposure and HLA in healthy donors. Libraries were prepared by immunoSEQ multiplex PCR; TCRdb keeps only in-frame clonotypes and omits some of them. This sample carries about 60,000 clones, 96% of them seen once, and the ten largest clones take about 0.96%. With 0 bases clipped from V and 5 bases from J, the junction kept 3 bases outside the gene matches. This CDR3 has 13 amino acids. The germline V gene encodes CDR1 GTSNPN and CDR2 SVGIG (reference sequence). The sample was PBMCs. The sequence derives from a man aged 18 to 30 in good health and CMV-seronegative. The gene calls are TRBV30 and TRBJ2-5; 7 bases are a match to TRBD2. This CDR3 is CAWSVVGGETQYF. The CDR3 DNA is TGTGCCTGGAGTGTAGTGGGAGGGGAGACCCAGTACTTC.